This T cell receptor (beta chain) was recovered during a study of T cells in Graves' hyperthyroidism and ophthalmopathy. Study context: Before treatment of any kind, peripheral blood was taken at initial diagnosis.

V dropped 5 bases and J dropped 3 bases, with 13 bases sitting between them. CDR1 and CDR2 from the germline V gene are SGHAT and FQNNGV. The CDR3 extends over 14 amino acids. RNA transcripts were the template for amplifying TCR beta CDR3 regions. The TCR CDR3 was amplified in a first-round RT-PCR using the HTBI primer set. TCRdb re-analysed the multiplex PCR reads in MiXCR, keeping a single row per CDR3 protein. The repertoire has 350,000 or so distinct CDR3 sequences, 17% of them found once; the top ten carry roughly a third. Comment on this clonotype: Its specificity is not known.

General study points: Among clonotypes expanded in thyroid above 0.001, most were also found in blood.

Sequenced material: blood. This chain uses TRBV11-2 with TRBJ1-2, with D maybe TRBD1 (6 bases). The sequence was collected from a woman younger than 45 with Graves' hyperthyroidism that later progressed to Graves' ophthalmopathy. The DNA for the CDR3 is TGTGCCAGCAGCCTAGCAGGGGCAGACTATGGCTACACCTTC. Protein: CASSLAGADYGYTF.